This passage covers 31 T cell receptor beta chains from one sample sequenced in a study of response to subunit inactivated influenza vaccine. TCRdb reprocessed the RT-PCR reads via MiXCR and lists one record per CDR3 protein. The table includes around 750,000 distinct CDR3 sequences, roughly 20% detected once. The sequenced sample was PBMCs from blood, obtained 4 to 6 days after vaccination. All receptors derive from a man aged 45-60 years who received an inactivated influenza vaccine.

The chain is built from TRBV2 and TRBJ2-5; D remains unclear. Germline V lookup: CDR1 SNHLY, CDR2 FYNNEI. The CDR3 extends over 12 amino acids. V gave up 4 bases and J gave up 2 bases, with 5 bases separating them. CDR3 nucleotides: TGTGCCAGCAGTGGAGATCAAGAGACCCAGTACTTC. Translated: CASSGDQETQYF.

This clonotype was counted many times. This chain links TRBV14 with TRBJ1-5; D remains ambiguous. Between the trimmed V and J ends, which lost 2 bases and 6 bases, there was a span of 8 bases. Germline V gene sequence: CDR1 SGHDN, CDR2 FVKESK. The CDR3 consists of 13 residues. CDR3 amino acids: CASSQSRFQPQHF. The DNA of the CDR3 is TGTGCCAGCAGCCAATCGCGTTTTCAGCCCCAGCATTTT.

The chain joins TRBV20-1 to TRBJ2-3; 8 bases agree with TRBD2. The germline V gene encodes CDR1 DFQATT and CDR2 SNEGSKA (reference sequence). CDR3 size: 14 residues. J was trimmed by 5 bases and V by 4 bases; bases with no gene match: 8. In DNA form, the CDR3 reads TGCAGTGCTATTACGGGGGGGCCGAAAGATACGCAGTATTTT. Its protein product is CSAITGGPKDTQYF.

The chain carries TRBV21-1 and TRBJ2-6; TRBD1 is taken as the D call from the table, unchecked against the DNA. TRBV21-1 is marked as a pseudogene. This CDR3 region has 19 residues. CDR3 in amino acids: CASWQGLGIISSGANVLTF. CDR3 bases: TGTGCCAGCTGGCAAGGACTGGGGATAATATCCTCTGGGGCCAACGTCCTGACTTTC.

The rearrangement uses TRBV10-3 and TRBJ2-2, with D possibly being TRBD1 (6 bases). Trimming took 2 bases from V and 1 from J, leaving 8 bases between them. This CDR3 has 15 amino acids. Germline loops: CDR1 ENHRY, CDR2 SYGVKD. This CDR3 reads CAISETGRNTGELFF. Here the CDR3 DNA reads TGTGCCATCAGTGAGACAGGGCGGAACACCGGGGAGCTGTTTTTT.

This clonotype was counted a few times. J is TRBJ2-3 and V is TRBV7-8; 11 positions agree with TRBD2. Trimming cost V 5 bases and J 6 bases; bases outside gene matches: 10. CDR1 SGHVS and CDR2 FQNEAQ come from the germline V gene. This CDR3 is 16 amino acids long. Written as DNA, the CDR3 is TGTGCCAGCAGCCCATTAGCGGGAGGGCCCTGGGATACGCAGTATTTT. As protein: CASSPLAGGPWDTQYF.

The chain has TRBV20-1 and TRBJ2-3; D call uncertain. Germline V lookup: CDR1 DFQATT, CDR2 SNEGSKA (reference sequence). V gave up 8 bases and J gave up 6 bases, with 15 bases separating them. This CDR3 region has 12 residues. The CDR3 sequence: CSFGPHRDTQYF. The CDR3 coding sequence is TGCAGTTTCGGCCCCCACCGCGATACGCAGTATTTT.

The chain employs TRBV20-1 and TRBJ2-7; TRBD1 might be the D (6 bases). Between the trimmed V and J ends, which lost 4 bases and 1 base, there was a span of 17 bases. Germline V lookup: CDR1 DFQATT, CDR2 SNEGSKA (reference sequence). This CDR3 contains 15 residues. This chain's CDR3 is CSATSPDRRSYEQYF. The CDR3 coding sequence is TGCAGTGCTACATCACCCGACAGGAGATCCTACGAGCAGTACTTC.

This clonotype occurred once. An end of the junction differs from the germline gene, which may be a read error. The chain carries TRBV5-6 and TRBJ2-2, with 12 nucleotides matching TRBD2. The V gene's germline CDR1 is SGHDT and CDR2 YYEEEE. The CDR3 loop spans 16 amino acids. CDR3 sequence (DNA): TGTGCCAGCAGCTTCGGACTAGCGGGACTCACCTGGGAGCTGTTTTTT. It specifies CASSFGLAGLTWELFF. Variable domain in full (rest from reference TRBV5-6 and TRBJ2-2): DAGVTQSPTHLIKTRGQQVTLRCSPKSGHDTVSWYQQALGQGPQFIFQYYEEEERQRGNFPDRFSGHQFPNYSSELNVNALLLGDSALYLCASSFGLAGLTWELFFGEGSRLTVL.

There are a few counts of this clonotype. This chain joins TRBV4-3 and TRBJ2-7, with D unclear. Germline V gene sequence: CDR1 LGHNA, CDR2 YSLEER. V was clipped by 3 bases and J by 0 bases, with 12 bases between them. The CDR3 loop spans 15 amino acids. CDR3 residues: CASSQAWRSSYEQYF. Written as DNA, the CDR3 is TGCGCCAGCAGCCAGGCGTGGCGAAGCTCCTACGAGCAGTACTTC.

The chain joins TRBV29-1 to TRBJ2-5; 10 nucleotides agree with TRBD2. The length of the CDR3 is 14 residues. CDR1 SQVTM and CDR2 ANQGSEA come from the germline V gene. V shed 6 bases, J shed 5 bases, and the junction held 9 bases outside the gene matches. The CDR3 DNA reads TGCAGCGTGGATAGCGGGAGGCCAGGGGAGACCCAGTACTTC. Encoded protein: CSVDSGRPGETQYF.

This clonotype has more than one count but fewer than ten. The chain combines TRBV4-3 with TRBJ2-7, with D possibly being TRBD1 (7 bases). CDR1 is LGHNA and CDR2 is YSLEER in the germline V gene. The CDR3 spans 16 residues. V gave up 1 base and J gave up 3 bases, with 16 bases separating them. This CDR3 is CASSQALQGGLYEQYF. The DNA for the CDR3 is TGCGCCAGCAGCCAAGCGCTCCAGGGGGGCCTCTACGAGCAGTACTTC.

The chain combines TRBV7-2 with TRBJ2-5; TRBD2 agrees at 8 bases. This CDR3 spans 16 amino acids. V trimming: 1 base; J trimming: 5 bases; junction bases outside the gene matches: 9. In germline, CDR1 is SGHTA, CDR2 FQGNSA. The CDR3 loop reads CASSLVLGRAGETQYF. CDR3 nucleotides: TGTGCCAGCAGCTTAGTACTCGGGAGGGCCGGGGAGACCCAGTACTTC.

This clonotype was seen many times. This sequence joins TRBV7-2 and TRBJ2-5, with 16 bases that match TRBD2. The CDR3 consists of 18 residues. Germline trimming cut 0 bases from V and 1 base from J; bases unmatched to any gene: 2. In germline, CDR1 is SGHTA, CDR2 FQGNSA. The CDR3: CASSLAGTSGGAQETQYF. CDR3 nucleotides: TGTGCCAGCAGCTTAGCCGGGACTAGCGGGGGGGCCCAAGAGACCCAGTACTTC.

This chain connects TRBV6-1 to TRBJ1-3; tentative D call: TRBD1 (6 bases). Per the germline V gene, CDR1 is MNHNS and CDR2 is SASEGT. The CDR3 is 15 amino acids. V dropped 8 bases and J dropped 0 bases, with 14 bases sitting between them. The chain's CDR3 is CASRARGDSGNTIYF. CDR3 in DNA: TGTGCCAGCCGCGCGAGGGGGGACTCTGGAAACACCATATATTTT.

This clonotype has more than one count but fewer than ten. This rearrangement joins TRBV29-1 to TRBJ2-1, with 11 bases fitting TRBD2. Trimming took 6 bases from V and 10 from J; bases not matched to a gene: 14. Germline assignment: CDR1 SQVTM and CDR2 ANQGSEA. The CDR3 has 15 residues. The CDR3 nucleotides read TGCAGCGTCACACCTTTTAGCGGGGGGGCTGGAGAGCAGTTCTTC. The encoded protein is CSVTPFSGGAGEQFF.

This clonotype appeared a few times. The V gene is TRBV7-2, the J gene TRBJ2-7, with TRBD2 matching over 12 bases. The CDR3 contains 16 residues. The J segment lost 4 bases and the V segment lost 5 bases, leaving 9 bases of the junction unmatched. Germline lookup yields CDR1 SGHTA and CDR2 FQGNSA. In DNA, the CDR3 is TGTGCCAGCAGCCCATATCTAGCGGGAGGGCCTTACGAGCAGTACTTC. Translated: CASSPYLAGGPYEQYF.

This clonotype has more than one count but fewer than ten. The V gene is TRBV20-1, the J gene TRBJ2-1; TRBD2 aligns across 12 bases. The J segment lost 5 bases and the V segment lost 5 bases, leaving 4 bases of the junction unmatched. The CDR3 is 14 residues long. Looked up from germline, CDR1 is DFQATT and CDR2 is SNEGSKA (reference sequence). CDR3 coding DNA: TGCAGTGCTGACGGACTAGCGGGAAACAATGAGCAGTTCTTC. It encodes CSADGLAGNNEQFF.

The genes are TRBV6-2 or TRBV6-3 and TRBJ2-7, with D perhaps assigned TRBD1 or TRBD2 (5 bases each). Germline CDR1 reads MNHEY; CDR2 reads SVGEGT. Trimming took off 6 bases at V and 5 bases at J, with 20 bases between the two ends. The CDR3 contains 15 residues. The CDR3 nucleotides read TGTGCCAGCAGGCCTGGGACCTTCCTGATGAACGAGCAGTACTTC. This codes for CASRPGTFLMNEQYF.

The genes are TRBV20-1 and TRBJ2-1, with D possibly TRBD2 on 6 matching bases. The CDR3 has 13 amino acids. CDR1 is DFQATT and CDR2 is SNEGSKA in the germline V gene (reference sequence). V lost 0 bases and J 7 bases, leaving 10 bases between the germline ends. CDR3: CSARDRGGNEQFF. DNA for the CDR3: TGCAGTGCTAGAGATCGGGGAGGTAATGAGCAGTTCTTC.

The gene calls are TRBV13 and TRBJ2-5, with TRBD1 identical over 11 bases. After removal of 3 bases from V and 4 bases from J, the junction contained 4 bases not matched to a gene. The CDR3 length is 15 residues. The V gene's germline CDR1 is PRHDT and CDR2 FYEKMQ (reference sequence). The DNA of the CDR3 is TGTGCCAGCAGCTTGGGACAGGGGGAGCGAGAGACCCAGTACTTC. Translated, it gives CASSLGQGERETQYF.

In its sample, this clonotype was seen a few times. The chain joins TRBV6-5 to TRBJ1-1, with D possibly matching TRBD1 (5 bases). This CDR3 is 13 amino acids long. The germline V gene has CDR1 MNHEY and CDR2 SVGAGI. V was cut by 6 bases and J by 7 bases, with 15 bases left in between. The CDR3 DNA sequence: TGTGCCAGCAGCTACGACAGAAAATATGAAGCTTTCTTT. Amino acid sequence: CASSYDRKYEAFF.

The chain recombines TRBV27 with TRBJ1-5, with a weak D call TRBD1 (5 bases). Trimming stripped 2 bases from V and 1 base from J, with 9 bases between. CDR3 size: 15 residues. Looked up from germline, CDR1 is MNHEY and CDR2 is SMNVEV (reference sequence). The CDR3 here is CASSLRWGSNQPQHF. CDR3 in DNA: TGTGCCAGCAGTTTAAGATGGGGGAGCAATCAGCCCCAGCATTTT.

This chain joins TRBV20-1 and TRBJ2-2, with 8 bases lining up with TRBD1. Germline CDR1 and CDR2: DFQATT and SNEGSKA (reference sequence). The V gene end was trimmed by 3 bases and the J gene end by 5 bases; junction bases not matched to a gene: 8. The CDR3 totals 15 residues. The CDR3 region is CSASRTGTGTGELFF. For the CDR3, the DNA is TGCAGTGCTAGTCGGACAGGGACAGGAACCGGGGAGCTGTTTTTT.

The rearrangement joins TRBV6-5 to TRBJ2-7, with D possibly being TRBD2 (5 bases). Trimming removed 6 bases at V and 7 bases at J, with 13 bases between. The CDR3 has 12 amino acids. Germline lookup yields CDR1 MNHEY and CDR2 SVGAGI. The CDR3 protein is CASRPGDGEQYF. The CDR3, as DNA: TGTGCCAGCAGGCCCGGGGATGGGGAGCAGTACTTC.

This clonotype was found a few times. V usage is TRBV20-1 and J usage is TRBJ2-5; D possibly corresponds to TRBD2 (6 bases). The germline gives CDR1 DFQATT, CDR2 SNEGSKA (reference sequence). This CDR3 region has 16 residues. V shed 6 bases and J shed 1 base, with 21 bases lying between them. The CDR3 DNA is TGCAGTGCCACCGGGGGAACAGGTGACCTCCAAGAGACCCAGTACTTC. It yields the protein CSATGGTGDLQETQYF.

This clonotype came up a few times. V gene TRBV7-2 combines with J gene TRBJ2-7, with TRBD1 matching over 7 bases. There are 14 residues in the CDR3. Per the germline V gene, CDR1 is SGHTA and CDR2 is FQGNSA. The V segment lost 1 base and the J segment 5 bases; nucleotides outside the gene matches: 5. CDR3 protein: CASSLETGPHEQYF. CDR3 nucleotides: TGTGCCAGCAGCTTAGAGACAGGGCCCCACGAGCAGTACTTC.

The table lists this clonotype with many counts. The DNA of the CDR3 is TGCGCCAGCAGCCAAGGTCTAGGCCGGGCTGAAGCTTTCTTT. It codes for CASSQGLGRAEAFF. The rearrangement joins TRBV4-1 to TRBJ1-1, with D hard to call. CDR3 length equals 14 residues. The germline V and J ends were trimmed by 1 base and 6 bases, with 12 bases remaining between them. CDR1 is MGHRA and CDR2 is YSYEKL in the germline V gene.

The sample holds a few counts of this clonotype. The chain has TRBV20-1 and TRBJ2-5; 8 nucleotides line up with TRBD1. The germline gives CDR1 DFQATT, CDR2 SNEGSKA (reference sequence). This CDR3 has 13 residues. J gave up 5 bases and V 2 bases, and 4 bases lay outside the gene matches. The CDR3 DNA is TGCAGTGCTAGAAGACAGGGGCCGGAGACCCAGTACTTC. Translating gives CSARRQGPETQYF.

J is TRBJ2-3 and V is TRBV10-3; the D call may be TRBD1 or TRBD2 (5 bases each). The CDR3 is 21 amino acids. From germline, CDR1 is ENHRY and CDR2 SYGVKD. V lost 0 bases and J lost 0, with 25 bases in between. The CDR3 sequence is CAISESSGQRPPFLSTDTQYF. The DNA of the CDR3 is TGTGCCATCAGTGAGTCGTCGGGGCAGAGACCGCCGTTTCTTAGCACAGATACGCAGTATTTT.

The genes are TRBV20-1 and TRBJ2-1, with 9 nucleotides matching TRBD2. Germline-derived CDR1 and CDR2 are DFQATT and SNEGSKA (reference sequence). The CDR3 has 15 amino acids. V dropped 3 bases and J dropped 1; count of bases not matched to a gene: 4. The CDR3 DNA follows: TGCAGTGCTAGGGTAGCGGGAGTGTCCTACAATGAGCAGTTCTTC. Its translation: CSARVAGVSYNEQFF.